This TCR beta chain was profiled in a study of cytomegalovirus exposure and HLA in healthy donors. For the study at large: The early release's HLA-typed donors yielded roughly 85 million unique TCRs. General study findings and limits: Analyzed later, most CMV-associated TCR beta chains appeared HLA-restricted. Specific recognition of CMV antigens was confirmed in vitro for a few chains (all CMV-associated).

PCR employed 60 Vbeta and 13 Jbeta primers. The method was immunoSEQ multiplex PCR; TCRdb's version includes in-frame clones alone and lacks a portion of them. In the table there are 150,000 to 200,000 clones, around four fifths of which are singletons. Germline V CDR1 and CDR2: LNHDA, SQIVND (reference sequence). V lost 0 bases to trimming and J lost 5 bases, with 10 bases between them. The CDR3 sequence is 14 residues long. Turning to this clone: What it binds is unknown.

The V and J genes are TRBV19 and TRBJ1-1; no clear D. The sample consisted of PBMCs. The sequence came from a man aged 35 to 55 in good health and CMV-seropositive. This CDR3 reads CASSIDRWATEAFF. The CDR3 DNA sequence: TGTGCCAGTAGTATAGATCGATGGGCGACTGAAGCTTTCTTT.